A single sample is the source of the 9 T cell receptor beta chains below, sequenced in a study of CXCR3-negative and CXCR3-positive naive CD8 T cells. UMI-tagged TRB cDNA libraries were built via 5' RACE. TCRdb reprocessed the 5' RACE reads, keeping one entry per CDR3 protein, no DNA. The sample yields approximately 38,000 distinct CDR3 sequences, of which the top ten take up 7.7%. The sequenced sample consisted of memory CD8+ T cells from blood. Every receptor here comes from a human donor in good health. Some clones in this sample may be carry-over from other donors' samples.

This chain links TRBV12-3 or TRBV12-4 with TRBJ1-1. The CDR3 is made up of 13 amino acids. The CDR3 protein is CASSLSENTEAFF.

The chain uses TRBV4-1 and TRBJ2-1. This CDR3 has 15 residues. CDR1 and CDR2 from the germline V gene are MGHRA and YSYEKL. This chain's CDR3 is CASSLDRSIYNEQFF.

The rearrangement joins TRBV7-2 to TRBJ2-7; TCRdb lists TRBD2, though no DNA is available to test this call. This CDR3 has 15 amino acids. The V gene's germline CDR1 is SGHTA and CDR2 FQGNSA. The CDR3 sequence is CASRLDSLANYEQYF.

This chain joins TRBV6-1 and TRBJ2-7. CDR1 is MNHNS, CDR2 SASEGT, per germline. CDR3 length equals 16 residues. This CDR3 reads CASSEIASPALGEQYF.

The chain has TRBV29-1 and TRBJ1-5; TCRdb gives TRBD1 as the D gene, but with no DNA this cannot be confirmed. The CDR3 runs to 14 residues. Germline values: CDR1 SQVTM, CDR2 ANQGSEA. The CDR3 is CSVRGAGPYQPQHF.

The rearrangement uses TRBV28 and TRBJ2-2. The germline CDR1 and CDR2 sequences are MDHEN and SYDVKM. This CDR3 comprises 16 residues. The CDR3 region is CASSFLDPAGTGELFF.

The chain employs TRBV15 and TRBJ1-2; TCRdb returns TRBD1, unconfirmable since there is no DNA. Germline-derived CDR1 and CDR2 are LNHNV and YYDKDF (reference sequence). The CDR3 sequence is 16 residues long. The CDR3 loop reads CATSRGPGTAAIGYTF. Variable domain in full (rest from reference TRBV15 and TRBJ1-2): DAMVIQNPRYQVTQFGKPVTLSCSQTLNHNVMYWYQQKSSQAPKLLFHYYDKDFNNEADTPDNFQSRRPNTSFCFLDIRSPGLGDTAMYLCATSRGPGTAAIGYTFGSGTRLTVV.

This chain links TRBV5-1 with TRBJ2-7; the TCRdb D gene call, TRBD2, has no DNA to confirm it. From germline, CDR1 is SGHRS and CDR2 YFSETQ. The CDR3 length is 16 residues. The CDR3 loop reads CASSPDPLASSYEQYF.

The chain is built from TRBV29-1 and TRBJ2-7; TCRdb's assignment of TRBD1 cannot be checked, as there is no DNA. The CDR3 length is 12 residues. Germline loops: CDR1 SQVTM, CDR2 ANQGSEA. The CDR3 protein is CSVGTGGDEQYF.